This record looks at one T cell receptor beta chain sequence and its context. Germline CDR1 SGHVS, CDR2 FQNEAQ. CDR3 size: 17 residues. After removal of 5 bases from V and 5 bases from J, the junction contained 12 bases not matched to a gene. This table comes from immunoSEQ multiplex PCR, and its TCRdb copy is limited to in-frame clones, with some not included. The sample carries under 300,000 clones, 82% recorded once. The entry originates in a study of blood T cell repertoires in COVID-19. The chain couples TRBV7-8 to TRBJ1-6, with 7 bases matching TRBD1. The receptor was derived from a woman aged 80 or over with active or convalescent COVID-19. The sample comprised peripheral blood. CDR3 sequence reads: CASSPKQGSKHNSPLHF. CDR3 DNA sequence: TGTGCCAGCAGCCCCAAACAGGGGTCGAAGCATAATTCACCCCTCCACTTT.